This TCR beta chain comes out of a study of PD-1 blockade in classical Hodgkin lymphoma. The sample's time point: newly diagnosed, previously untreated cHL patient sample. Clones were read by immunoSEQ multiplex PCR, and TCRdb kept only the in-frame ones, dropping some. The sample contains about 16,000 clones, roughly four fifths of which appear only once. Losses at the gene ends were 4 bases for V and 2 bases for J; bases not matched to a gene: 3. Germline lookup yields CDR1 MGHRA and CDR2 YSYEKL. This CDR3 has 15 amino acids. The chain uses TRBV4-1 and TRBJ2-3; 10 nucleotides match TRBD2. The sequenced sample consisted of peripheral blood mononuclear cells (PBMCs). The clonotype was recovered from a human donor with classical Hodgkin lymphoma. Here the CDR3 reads CASSPGLADTDTQYF. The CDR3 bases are TGCGCCAGCAGCCCCGGACTAGCGGACACAGATACGCAGTATTTT.